The present T cell receptor beta chain was sequenced within a study of post-analysis software for immune sequencing data (dated by TCRdb to about 2015). Notes on the research overall: The recorded disease courses included relapsing-remitting, secondary progressive and progressive-relapsing multiple sclerosis, and some patients had no subtype annotation. The patient repertoires were set against eleven to twelve previously published healthy control repertoires from donors whose ages ranged from roughly 6 to 26 years. A subset of samples was prepared in parallel using single-end sample barcoding, then pooled and co-amplified after Illumina adapter ligation. What the research found in general, with its limitations: Direct clustering with F measure showed strong co-clustering of samples prepared in the same batch, prompting a batch-effect correction. Significantly lower normalized Chao1 diversity was found in multiple sclerosis patients than in controls, suggesting substantial peripheral T-cell clonal expansion. The multiple sclerosis patient group was slightly younger than the control group. Significantly higher frequencies in patients than in controls were found for several TRBV segments, including TRBV5-6, TRBV5-1 and TRBV20-1.

The CDR3 goes from the cysteine to the phenylalanine over 15 residues. Here the CDR3 DNA is all that survives: 45 bases in frame from base 1. The germline ends are 16 bases apart after V is trimmed by 10 bases and J by 0 bases. In the germline V gene, CDR1 corresponds to MNHEY and CDR2 to SVGAGI. About this clonotype: Its specific antigen is unknown. One base away there is no much larger clone; base qualities are not given.

To demonstrate the VDJtools post-analysis software, the study profiled TCR beta repertoires from the peripheral blood of 13 young patients with multiple sclerosis. The multiple sclerosis patients were children and adolescents between about 6 and 16 years of age. The receptor library was made with PCR. Sequencing was performed on an Illumina HiSeq 2500. To reduce PCR and sequencing biases, unique molecular identifiers were built into the TCR beta cDNA libraries. Some 500,000 cDNA molecules were obtained for every 1 to 10 million input T cells, so each molecule roughly corresponded to one T cell. The same protocol used for the earlier healthy control dataset was applied to prepare and sequence the patient libraries. Samples belonging to the same batch were prepared together, multiplexed and sequenced on a shared HiSeq lane. As for the authors' bioinformatics: Raw barcoded reads were processed with MIGEC, and single-read molecular identifier groups were discarded before consensus assembly and CDR3 extraction. VDJtools was used for post-analysis of the clonotype tables, with diversity normalized by down-sampling every dataset to the smallest sample size. Repertoire overlap clustering matched CDR3 amino acid but not nucleotide sequences to correct batch-related cross-sample contamination. Clones were called with MiXCR by TCRdb after fastp trimmed the public reads at Q25, and only in-frame beta chains were retained. Duplicate CDR3 protein sequences are folded into a single record with the most common DNA and genes. TCRdb's processing, not the authors', yielded these V and J calls. The sample has 170,000 or so distinct CDR3 sequences on record, approximately 30% of them singletons. Jointly, the top ten make up 1.5% of the sample.

The sample taken for sequencing was blood. The TCR was taken from a girl between 10 and 17 years old with multiple sclerosis. The chain couples TRBV6-5 to TRBJ2-1; the D gene identity is not certain. CDR3 reads: CATTMGLPSYNEQFF. At the DNA level, the sequence is TGTGCCACTACCATGGGCCTACCCTCCTACAATGAGCAGTTCTTC.